A single sample is the source of the 14 T cell receptor beta chains below, sequenced in a study of blood T cell repertoires in COVID-19. Sequencing was performed with immunoSEQ multiplex PCR; in TCRdb, only in-frame clones are kept and a portion is missing. The sample consists of 70,000 to 80,000 clones, more than 65% of them appearing once. Sequencing input: peripheral blood. The source is a man aged 45 to 65 with acute or convalescent COVID-19.

The chain is built from TRBV2 and TRBJ1-1, with 7 nucleotides matching TRBD1. V lost 4 bases and J lost 1; bases outside the gene matches: 0. Germline loops: CDR1 SNHLY, CDR2 FYNNEI. There are 13 residues in the CDR3. The CDR3 DNA sequence: TGTGCCAGCAGTGCAGGGGGGAACACTGAAGCTTTCTTT. The encoded protein is CASSAGGNTEAFF.

The chain links TRBV12-3 or TRBV12-4 to TRBJ1-5, with a possible D match to TRBD1 (5 bases). The CDR3 spans 13 residues. Between the trimmed V and J ends, which lost 8 bases and 11 bases, there was a span of 19 bases. The DNA for the CDR3 is TGTGCCAGCTCTCCCGGGGGTCTAGGGGCCCAGCATTTT. This sequence encodes CASSPGGLGAQHF.

The J gene is TRBJ1-3, the V gene TRBV3-1 (or the pseudogene TRBV3-2); D perhaps matches TRBD1 (5 bases). The CDR3 is 13 amino acids. Germline CDR1 and CDR2: LGHDT and YNNKEL (reference sequence). Trimming pared 5 bases from V and 4 bases from J, leaving 9 bases between. CDR3 bases: TGTGCCAGCAGCGCGAAGGGGGGAAACACCATATATTTT. As protein: CASSAKGGNTIYF.

This chain uses TRBV7-2 with TRBJ2-2; D not resolved. Germline CDR1 reads SGHTA; CDR2 reads FQGNSA. The CDR3 covers 14 residues. Trimming took off 1 base at V and 3 bases at J, with 6 bases between the two ends. CDR3 nucleotide sequence: TGTGCCAGCAGCTTAGAGAGGTACACCGGGGAGCTGTTTTTT. It encodes CASSLERYTGELFF.

The gene calls are TRBV15 and TRBJ1-2; 7 nucleotides match TRBD1. The CDR3 sequence is 16 residues long. Germline CDR1 reads LNHNV; CDR2 reads YYDKDF (reference sequence). With 0 bases clipped from V and 8 bases from J, the junction kept 12 bases outside the gene matches. CDR3 bases: TGTGCCACCAGCAGAGATCCGGCAGGGGGAGGTCGAGGCTACACCTTC. It codes for CATSRDPAGGGRGYTF.

V usage is TRBV30 and J usage is TRBJ2-7; perhaps TRBD1 as D (5 bases). The CDR3 totals 16 residues. Germline V gene lookup returns CDR1 GTSNPN and CDR2 SVGIG (reference sequence). V gave up 2 bases and J gave up 2 bases, with 19 bases separating them. The CDR3, as DNA: TGTGCCTGGAGTTTCCAATCCGCAGGGTTTACCTACGAGCAGTACTTC. As protein: CAWSFQSAGFTYEQYF.

The gene calls are TRBV27 and TRBJ2-2, with TRBD1 matching 8 bases. The CDR3 extends over 15 amino acids. With V trimmed by 6 bases and J by 4 bases, 7 bases remained unmatched. From germline, CDR1 is MNHEY and CDR2 SMNVEV (reference sequence). The DNA for the CDR3 is TGTGCCAGCAGAACGGGACAGGTGATCACCGGGGAGCTGTTTTTT. Translation gives CASRTGQVITGELFF.

This clone turned up a few times. Here the CDR3 DNA reads TGCGCCAGCAGCCAAGATCGGGGATACGAGCAGTACTTC. It yields the protein CASSQDRGYEQYF. The chain employs TRBV4-3 and TRBJ2-7; TRBD2 might be the D (5 bases). CDR3 length: 13 amino acids. The V gene lost 0 bases and the J gene lost 4 bases, with 7 bases spanning the gap. Germline CDR1 and CDR2: LGHNA and YSLEER.

The rearrangement joins TRBV5-6 to TRBJ1-1; TRBD1 aligns across 7 bases. The CDR3 covers 15 residues. Looked up from germline, CDR1 is SGHDT and CDR2 is YYEEEE. V trimming: 2 bases; J trimming: 4 bases; junction bases outside the gene matches: 8. The CDR3 reads CASSFDRVVTTEAFF. The CDR3 bases are TGTGCCAGCAGCTTCGACAGGGTGGTGACCACTGAAGCTTTCTTT.

Turning to this clone: Other DNA sequences of this sample code for an identical CDR3. The chain is built from TRBV5-1 and TRBJ2-2; 7 bases agree with TRBD1. J was trimmed by 5 bases and V by 3 bases; bases with no gene match: 4. Germline V gene data show CDR1 as SGHRS and CDR2 as YFSETQ. The CDR3 has 14 residues. The CDR3 protein is CASSSGTVTGELFF. The CDR3 nucleotides are TGCGCCAGCAGCTCCGGGACAGTGACCGGGGAGCTGTTTTTT. Variable domain in full (rest from reference TRBV5-1 and TRBJ2-2): KAGVTQTPRYLIKTRGQQVTLSCSPISGHRSVSWYQQTPGQGLQFLFEYFSETQRNKGNFPGRFSGRQFSNSRSEMNVSTLELGDSALYLCASSSGTVTGELFFGEGSRLTVL.

This clone was counted between two and nine times. This chain uses TRBV30 with TRBJ2-2; D remains ambiguous. Per the germline V gene, CDR1 is GTSNPN and CDR2 is SVGIG (reference sequence). The V end lost 0 bases, the J end lost 3 bases, and 5 bases lay between the germline ends. CDR3 size: 13 residues. DNA for the CDR3: TGTGCCTGGAGTGTAACGGACACCGGGGAGCTGTTTTTT. Protein product: CAWSVTDTGELFF.

With respect to this clone: With a much larger clone just one base away, this may be a read error. This rearrangement joins TRBV3-1 (or the pseudogene TRBV3-2) to TRBJ1-1; tentatively, D is TRBD1 (6 bases). CDR3 size: 15 residues. V lost 0 bases to trimming and J lost 3 bases, with 11 bases between them. Germline V gene sequence: CDR1 LGHDT, CDR2 YNNKEL (reference sequence). In DNA form, the CDR3 reads TGTGCCAGCAGCCAAGATTCAGGGGTTTACACTGAAGCTTTCTTT. It translates to CASSQDSGVYTEAFF.

The J gene is TRBJ2-3, the V gene TRBV27, with TRBD2 identical over 10 bases. This CDR3 is built from 14 residues. Germline V gives CDR1 MNHEY, CDR2 SMNVEV (reference sequence). J lost 5 bases, V lost 6 bases, and 5 bases had no gene match. The CDR3 nucleotides are TGTGCCAGCAGGCCTAGCGGGGGTGGAGATACGCAGTATTTT. Its protein is CASRPSGGGDTQYF.

The chain couples TRBV7-2 to TRBJ2-2, with a possible D match to TRBD1 (6 bases). The CDR3 sequence is 16 residues long. Looked up from germline, CDR1 is SGHTA and CDR2 is FQGNSA. Trimming stripped 4 bases from V and 0 bases from J, with 12 bases between. CDR3 in amino acids: CASSSTGTTNTGELFF. CDR3 in DNA: TGTGCCAGCAGCTCCACCGGGACAACGAACACCGGGGAGCTGTTTTTT. Full variable domain (remainder filled in from reference TRBV7-2 and TRBJ2-2): GAGVSQSPSNKVTEKGKDVELRCDPISGHTALYWYRQSLGQGLEFLIYFQGNSAPDKSGLPSDRFSAERTGGSVSTLTIQRTQQEDSAVYLCASSSTGTTNTGELFFGEGSRLTVL.